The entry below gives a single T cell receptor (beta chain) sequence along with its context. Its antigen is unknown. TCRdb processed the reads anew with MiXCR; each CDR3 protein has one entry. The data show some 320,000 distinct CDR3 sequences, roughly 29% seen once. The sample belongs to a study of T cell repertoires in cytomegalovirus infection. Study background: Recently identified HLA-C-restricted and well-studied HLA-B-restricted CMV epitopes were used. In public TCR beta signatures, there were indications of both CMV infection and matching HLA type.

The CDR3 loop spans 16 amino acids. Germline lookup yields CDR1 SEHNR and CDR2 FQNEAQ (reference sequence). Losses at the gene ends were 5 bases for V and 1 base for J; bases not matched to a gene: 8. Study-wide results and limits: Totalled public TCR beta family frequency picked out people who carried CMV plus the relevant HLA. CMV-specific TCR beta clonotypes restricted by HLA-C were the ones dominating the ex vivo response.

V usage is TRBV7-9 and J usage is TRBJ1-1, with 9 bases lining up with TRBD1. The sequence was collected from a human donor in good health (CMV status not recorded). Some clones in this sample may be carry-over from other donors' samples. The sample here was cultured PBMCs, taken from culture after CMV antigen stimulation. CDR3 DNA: TGTGCCAGCAGCGCTCTACAGGGGGCAGGGAACACTGAAGCTTTCTTT. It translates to CASSALQGAGNTEAFF.